Sequencing of this T cell receptor (beta chain) was carried out in a study of beta chain features in type 1 diabetes. Findings and limits, study-wide: The study found moderately but significantly shorter TCRB CDR3s in all four CD4+ subsets of Type 1 diabetes patients.

The investigators reverse transcribed all of the isolated RNA, so they sequenced expressed TCRB transcripts. Approximately 4 million reads on average were seen across naive, central memory and regulatory T cell samples. The method was immunoSEQ multiplex PCR; TCRdb's version includes in-frame clones alone and lacks a portion of them. This sample carries a few hundred thousand clones, over 11% of them seen once, and the ten largest clones take approximately 0.018%. The ends lost 1 base at V and 5 bases at J; junction bases unmatched: 2. Per germline, CDR1 KGHSH and CDR2 LQKENI. The CDR3 has 13 amino acids. The authors sorted CD4+ naive, central memory, regulatory and stem cell-like memory cells via CD45RO/CCR7/CD25/CD127/CD95/CD27. This clone was counted a few times. The antigen is unknown.

Input material: naive CD4+ T cells from blood. This sequence joins TRBV18 and TRBJ2-7, with TRBD1 identical over 7 bases. The receptor comes from a man younger than 40 with type 1 diabetes. The CDR3 reads CASSPLDRNEQYF. CDR3 DNA sequence: TGTGCCAGCTCACCACTGGACAGGAACGAGCAGTACTTC.